This T cell receptor beta chain was profiled in a study of OX40 agonist ivuxolimab in advanced cancers. Study-wide context: Ivuxolimab was a fully human IgG2 agonistic monoclonal antibody targeting the costimulatory receptor OX40 (CD134). Prior anti-PD-1, anti-PD-L1 or anti-CTLA-4 therapy was permitted, and approximately 42% of dose-escalation patients had received checkpoint inhibitors. In the dose-escalation cohort, 82.7% of patients were male, and the mean age was around 60 years, with a range of about 20 to 79. Three dose-escalation patients achieved partial responses, one with hepatocellular carcinoma and two with cutaneous melanoma. Peripheral TCRbeta sequencing was intended to test whether TCR sequence diversity was altered and clonal T-cell expansion was caused by ivuxolimab. Among the 52 dose-escalation patients, roughly 20 had hepatocellular carcinoma, about 15 melanoma, 9 renal cell carcinoma and 9 head and neck cancer. Intravenous ivuxolimab was administered to patients every 2 weeks at six dose levels: 0.01, 0.1, 0.3, 1.5, 3 and 10 mg/kg. The paper reports the monotherapy dose-escalation portion (N = 52 patients) of the phase I ivuxolimab trial.

What the work shows at the level of the full study, not this receptor alone: Antigen specificity was not determined for the clonally expanded peripheral T cells. Partial responders in the 0.1-3.0 mg/kg groups had among the lowest normalized peripheral clonal expansion, especially among CD8+ T cells. Low levels of normalized T-cell clonal expansion were also shown by some nonresponding patients. After ivuxolimab, CD8+ T cells had more expanded clones than CD4+ T cells on average. At doses from 0.1 to 3.0 mg/kg, clonal expansion was seen in both CD4+ and CD8+ blood T cells between baseline and week 6.

In the case of this clone: Its binding antigen is unknown. Qualities for individual bases were not recorded, and no much larger clone is one base off.

CDR1 and CDR2, looked up from the germline V gene, are SGHAT and FQNNGV. The CDR3 sequence holds 18 residues, the cysteine and phenylalanine included. Only the CDR3 part of the read is kept: 54 bases, read in frame from the first base. Relative to germline, V is 0 bases shorter and J is 4 bases shorter, with 20 bases between their ends. The trial excluded patients who had a history of autoimmune disease or who were on systemic immunosuppression. Peripheral blood for TCR sequencing was collected from all dose cohorts at baseline, on cycle 4 day 1, and on cycle 7 day 1. The samples were drawn from a first-in-human, open-label, multicenter phase I dose-escalation trial of ivuxolimab. Adults with locally advanced or metastatic head and neck squamous cell, hepatocellular, melanoma or renal cell carcinoma were enrolled in the trial. Before TCR sequencing, CD4+ and CD8+ T cells were separately sorted from peripheral blood.

Genomic DNA was extracted from sorted cells for sequencing of the TCRbeta CDR3 region. TCRbeta CDR3 regions were sequenced using the immunoSEQ Assay. The source is immuneACCESS, and TCRdb retained only in-frame sequences with V and J called. Part of the clones is not carried over; for the studies checked, unresolved V genes explain less than half of this, and the remainder is unexplained. This sample gives about 55,000 clones in total; more than 70% of them show up just once. More than 6.5% of the sample lies in the top ten. The origin of this receptor is an adult with an advanced solid tumor such as melanoma, head and neck, liver or kidney cancer. This sequence uses TRBV11-2 and TRBJ2-3; TRBD2 is a weak D gene call, 5 bases matching. This material consisted of CD4+ or CD8+ T cells sorted from blood, taken in a trial of the OX40 agonist ivuxolimab. The CDR3 reads as follows: CASSLDWSSGVWSDTQYF. The nucleotides are TGTGCCAGCAGCTTAGATTGGTCCTCCGGGGTTTGGTCAGATACGCAGTATTTT.